The present entry profiles one T cell receptor (beta chain) with its context. Antigen specificity is unknown. These data come from a study of cytomegalovirus exposure and HLA in healthy donors. Both 60 Vbeta primers and 13 Jbeta primers went into the PCR. Original processing methods: Unique TCR beta chains totaled roughly 81 million in a later count, with some 10 million of them shared. Here immunoSEQ multiplex PCR was the method, and the copy in TCRdb shows in-frame clones only, minus some. V and J calls and clone size are those listed in that table; D and trimming were worked out from the DNA. The sample contains some 140,000 clones, 60% to 85% of which appear only once. Study conclusions and caveats: Serostatus for CMV was the only available immune exposure information. In an earlier analysis, about 87% or about 30%: the productive usage of most TCR beta V segments. Analyses of presence/absence relied on an assumption of roughly uniform sequencing depth across donors.

V shed 0 bases and J 2 bases; nucleotides not matched to a gene: 5. CDR3 length: 16 residues. CDR1 is LGHNA and CDR2 is YNFKEQ in the germline V gene. The chain recombines TRBV4-2 with TRBJ2-3; 7 bases agree with TRBD1. The TCR comes from a male donor in good health and CMV-seropositive. Material: PBMCs. CDR3 sequence (DNA): TGTGCCAGCAGCCAAGATGACAGGGTCTTCACAGATACGCAGTATTTT. Its translation is CASSQDDRVFTDTQYF.